Each of the 5 T cell receptor beta chains below was sequenced from the same sample in a study of T cells in Graves' hyperthyroidism and ophthalmopathy. RNA transcripts yielded amplified TCR beta CDR3 regions. Using the HTBI primer set, a first-round RT-PCR was run on the TCR CDR3. One entry per CDR3 protein, called by TCRdb with MiXCR from the multiplex PCR reads. The sample shows about 350,000 distinct CDR3 sequences, around 14% of them seen only once. Source material: blood. Receptor source: a woman under 40 with Graves' hyperthyroidism.

This clonotype was observed many times. The chain links TRBV29-1 to TRBJ1-2; D remains unclear. In germline, CDR1 is SQVTM, CDR2 ANQGSEA. The CDR3 is 11 residues long. Trimming cost V 6 bases and J 3 bases, with 8 bases left between them. Written as DNA, the CDR3 is TGCAGCGTCAGAACCTACTATGGCTACACCTTC. As protein: CSVRTYYGYTF.

The chain is built from TRBV20-1 and TRBJ2-2; D might be TRBD1 (6 bases). This CDR3 contains 14 residues. The V end lost 3 bases, the J end lost 1 base, and 9 bases lay between the germline ends. Germline lookup yields CDR1 DFQATT and CDR2 SNEGSKA (reference sequence). CDR3 nucleotide sequence: TGCAGTGCTAGGGCCAGGGGGAACACCGGGGAGCTGTTTTTT. This sequence encodes CSARARGNTGELFF.

This clonotype was recorded many times. The chain is built from TRBV28 and TRBJ1-1; TRBD1 aligns across 7 bases. Germline V gene sequence: CDR1 MDHEN, CDR2 SYDVKM. This CDR3 contains 13 residues. V was pared by 6 bases and J by 3 bases, with 4 bases of the junction left unmatched. The CDR3 DNA reads TGTGCCAGCAGCCGGCAGGGGGACACTGAAGCTTTCTTT. It yields the protein CASSRQGDTEAFF.

This clonotype has at least ten counts. The chain couples TRBV2 to TRBJ1-5; D remains unclear. Looked up from germline, CDR1 is SNHLY and CDR2 is FYNNEI. Between the trimmed V and J ends, which lost 5 bases and 4 bases, there was a span of 9 bases. The length of the CDR3 is 13 residues. The CDR3 DNA follows: TGTGCCAGCAGTAGCAGGTTGAATCAGCCCCAGCATTTT. Its translation: CASSSRLNQPQHF. The full variable domain, with the rest looked up from reference TRBV2 and TRBJ1-5, is EPEVTQTPSHQVTQMGQEVILRCVPISNHLYFYWYRQILGQKVEFLVSFYNNEISEKSEIFDDQFSVERPDGSNFTLKIRSTKLEDSAMYFCASSSRLNQPQHFGDGTRLSIL.

V usage is TRBV3-1 and J usage is TRBJ2-1; D possibly corresponds to TRBD2 (5 bases). Germline lookup yields CDR1 LGHDT and CDR2 YNNKEL (reference sequence). V lost 2 bases, J lost 7 bases, and 15 bases lay in between. The CDR3 is 15 residues long. The CDR3 loop reads CASSQLTGTDNEQFF. CDR3 bases: TGTGCCAGCAGCCAACTAACGGGAACGGATAATGAGCAGTTCTTC.